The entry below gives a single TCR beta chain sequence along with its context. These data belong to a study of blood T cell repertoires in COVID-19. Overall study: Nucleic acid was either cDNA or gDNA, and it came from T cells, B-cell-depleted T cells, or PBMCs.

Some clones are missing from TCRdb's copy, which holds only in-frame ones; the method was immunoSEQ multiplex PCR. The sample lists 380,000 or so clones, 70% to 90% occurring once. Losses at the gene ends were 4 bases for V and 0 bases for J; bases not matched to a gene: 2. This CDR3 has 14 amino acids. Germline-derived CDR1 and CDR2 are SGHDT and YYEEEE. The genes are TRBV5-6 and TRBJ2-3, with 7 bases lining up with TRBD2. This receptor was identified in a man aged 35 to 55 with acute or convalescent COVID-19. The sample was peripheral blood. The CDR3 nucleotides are TGTGCCAGCAGCAGGGGACTAAGCACAGATACGCAGTATTTT. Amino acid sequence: CASSRGLSTDTQYF. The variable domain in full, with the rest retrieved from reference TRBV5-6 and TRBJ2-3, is DAGVTQSPTHLIKTRGQQVTLRCSPKSGHDTVSWYQQALGQGPQFIFQYYEEEERQRGNFPDRFSGHQFPNYSSELNVNALLLGDSALYLCASSRGLSTDTQYFGPGTRLTVL.